A single sample is the source of the 3 T cell receptor beta chains below, sequenced in a study of blood T cell repertoires in COVID-19 (dated by TCRdb to about 2020). Library preparation used the immunoSEQ multiplex PCR assay. TCRdb obtained this table from immuneACCESS and retained in-frame rearrangements with V and J assigned. These tables miss some clones; where compared with another copy, unresolved V genes account for less than half of the shortfall, and the remainder is unexplained. A total of about 220,000 clones appear in this sample, around 82% of them only once. 3% to 4% of the sample comes from the top ten. Sequenced: peripheral blood. The receptors derive from a woman of 80 years or more with acute or convalescent COVID-19.

This chain connects TRBV12-3 or TRBV12-4 to TRBJ1-2; 7 bases line up with TRBD1. The junction had 7 bases not matched to a gene; V was cut back by 7 bases and J by 8 bases. The CDR3 has 12 amino acids. The CDR3 DNA sequence: TGTGCCAGCAAAATGACAGGGTCCGGCTACACCTTC. It yields the protein CASKMTGSGYTF.

The chain has TRBV10-3 and TRBJ1-2; D ambiguous. The CDR3 extends over 13 amino acids. Deletions cut 7 bases from V and 5 bases from J, with 14 bases between. Looked up from germline, CDR1 is ENHRY and CDR2 is SYGVKD. This CDR3 is CAITNDPGYGYTF. As DNA, the CDR3 is TGTGCCATCACTAACGACCCCGGGTATGGCTACACCTTC.

The rearrangement links TRBV7-2 to TRBJ2-1; weak D call: TRBD1 (6 bases). Trimming removed 2 bases at V and 4 bases at J, with 9 bases between. Germline CDR1 and CDR2: SGHTA and FQGNSA. The CDR3 is 14 residues long. The CDR3 DNA follows: TGTGCCAGCAGCTTACCAGGGGTTTACAATGAGCAGTTCTTC. This gives the protein CASSLPGVYNEQFF.